This T cell receptor beta chain was recorded in a study of T-cell reconstitution after alpha-beta-depleted transplantation in children. Overall study findings and caveats: Recipient T cells and thymic progenitors that survived gave rise to the high TCRbeta diversity observed at day 60 in some patients. Approximately two months post-transplant, alpha-beta T cells reportedly originated from several hundred expanded graft clones. The authors attributed T-cell counts and diversity one year after transplant mostly to newly produced T cells.

With regard to this clonotype: Antigen unknown.

Unique molecular identifiers tagged the TCRbeta library. TCRdb re-called the PCR reads with MiXCR, one entry per CDR3 protein. This repertoire shows roughly 120,000 distinct CDR3 sequences, under 25% found once; its top ten account for 10%. Per the germline V gene, CDR1 is LNHNV and CDR2 is YYDKDF (reference sequence). The ends lost 0 bases at V and 7 bases at J; junction bases unmatched: 11. The CDR3 has 16 residues. The receptor was derived from a male patient under 10 years old who had a stem cell transplant for chronic granulomatous disease, so the T cells may come from the graft donor. The sample was PBMCs, mostly from graft donor cells, taken 180 days after TCRalphabeta/CD19-depleted stem cell transplant. The J gene is TRBJ2-7, the V gene TRBV15, with 8 bases fitting TRBD2. CDR3 bases: TGTGCCACCAGCAGAGATAGGCCTAGCGGGCTCCTAGAGCAGTACTTC. This encodes CATSRDRPSGLLEQYF. Supplemented by reference TRBV15 and TRBJ2-7, the full variable domain reads DAMVIQNPRYQVTQFGKPVTLSCSQTLNHNVMYWYQQKSSQAPKLLFHYYDKDFNNEADTPDNFQSRRPNTSFCFLDIRSPGLGDTAMYLCATSRDRPSGLLEQYFGPGTRLTVT.